A selection of T cell receptor beta chains follows, all from one sample in a study of control samples from healthy donors and cancer patients. Produced via immunoSEQ multiplex PCR; TCRdb's table is partial and in-frame only. The table records tens of thousands of clones, about 91% of them present only once. Sequencing was done on a sample of blood. These receptors came from a man over 45 in good health. The CDR3 runs from the conserved cysteine through the conserved F or W. A D gene is named only where the DNA matches it firmly. Only part of the rows carry a size: once, few, many, or a class if the clone is expanded.

d_call	v_call	j_call	clone_size	cdr3_aa	cdr3_nt
NA	TRBV9	TRBJ2-7	NA	CASSVATEYEQYF	TGTGCCAGCAGCGTAGCCACAGAATACGAGCAGTACTTC
TRBD1	TRBV9	TRBJ2-5	NA	CASSRGTGQTQYF	TGTGCCAGCAGCCGGGGGACAGGACAGACCCAGTACTTC
TRBD1	TRBV24-1	TRBJ2-1	NA	CATSDTRQGGNEQFF	TGTGCCACCAGTGACACTAGACAGGGGGGAAATGAGCAGTTCTTC
NA	TRBV11-3	TRBJ1-3	NA	CASSSVLGSSGNTIYF	TGTGCCAGCAGCTCAGTTTTGGGGTCCTCTGGAAACACCATATATTTT
NA	TRBV11-3	TRBJ1-2	NA	CASSGRIPGYGYTF	TGTGCCAGCAGCGGCCGCATCCCGGGGTATGGCTACACCTTC
TRBD1	TRBV9	TRBJ1-2	NA	CASSAGQGAYGYTF	TGTGCCAGCAGCGCCGGACAGGGAGCTTATGGCTACACCTTC
NA	TRBV9	TRBJ1-2	NA	CASSTTTRRQKLSYGYTF	TGTGCCAGCAGCACTACTACCCGGCGACAGAAACTATCCTATGGCTACACCTTC
TRBD1	TRBV5-5	TRBJ2-1	NA	CASSLAGQGNEQFF	TGTGCCAGCAGCTTGGCCGGACAGGGGAATGAGCAGTTCTTC
TRBD1	TRBV11-2	TRBJ2-2	NA	CASSSQGGAGSGELFF	TGTGCCAGCAGCTCCCAAGGGGGCGCAGGATCCGGGGAGCTGTTTTTT
NA	TRBV7-9	TRBJ1-1	NA	CASPSGGHMNTEAFF	TGTGCCAGCCCCTCTGGGGGACATATGAACACTGAAGCTTTCTTT
TRBD1	TRBV2	TRBJ1-4	NA	CATPGGGSNEKLFF	TGTGCCACCCCGGGAGGGGGCAGTAATGAAAAACTGTTTTTT
NA	TRBV9	TRBJ1-6	few	CASSVTDSYNSPLHF	TGTGCCAGCAGCGTAACCGACTCCTATAATTCACCCCTCCACTTT
NA	TRBV11-2	TRBJ2-3	NA	CASRTGTSEGAQYF	TGTGCCAGCAGAACCGGGACTTCAGAAGGGGCGCAGTATTTT
NA	TRBV6-5	TRBJ1-2	NA	CASSLTTDYGYTF	TGTGCCAGCAGCTTAACAACCGACTATGGCTACACCTTC
NA	TRBV7-9	TRBJ2-3	NA	CASSLGVGDPSTDTQYF	TGTGCCAGCAGCTTAGGAGTCGGGGACCCTAGCACAGATACGCAGTATTTT
NA	TRBV3-1/TRBV3-2	TRBJ2-1	NA	CASSQGNYRSYNEQFF	TGTGCCAGCAGCCAAGGGAACTACCGCTCCTACAATGAGCAGTTCTTC
TRBD1	TRBV29-1	TRBJ1-1	NA	CSVAGGAGNTEAFF	TGCAGCGTTGCAGGGGGCGCCGGGAACACTGAAGCTTTCTTT
NA	TRBV27	TRBJ1-6	NA	CASSSRTDSPLHF	TGTGCCAGCAGTTCACGGACAGATTCACCCCTCCACTTT
TRBD1	TRBV18	TRBJ2-5	NA	CASRAGTGGQETQYF	TGTGCCAGCCGAGCCGGGACAGGGGGCCAAGAGACCCAGTACTTC
TRBD1	TRBV18	TRBJ1-1	NA	CASSPRQGVGVDTEAFF	TGTGCCAGCTCACCACGACAGGGGGTGGGGGTCGACACTGAAGCTTTCTTT
NA	TRBV12-5	TRBJ2-2	once	CASGLVSGELFF	TGTGCTAGTGGTTTGGTATCTGGGGAGCTGTTTTTT
TRBD1	TRBV3-1/TRBV3-2	TRBJ2-1	NA	CASSQQGAGLDEQFF	TGTGCCAGCAGCCAACAGGGGGCTGGGCTCGATGAGCAGTTCTTC
NA	TRBV10-3	TRBJ1-1	NA	CAISGQRNTEAFF	TGTGCCATCAGTGGACAGAGGAACACTGAAGCTTTCTTT
TRBD2	TRBV4-1	TRBJ2-5	NA	CASSQEGGGFVKTQYF	TGCGCCAGCAGCCAAGAAGGCGGGGGGTTTGTGAAGACCCAGTACTTC
NA	TRBV4-1	TRBJ1-1	NA	CASSSGVGDAEAFF	TGCGCCAGCAGTAGTGGGGTGGGTGACGCTGAAGCTTTCTTT
NA	TRBV5-4	TRBJ2-5	NA	CASSPDSYQETQYF	TGTGCCAGCAGCCCCGACAGCTACCAAGAGACCCAGTACTTC
TRBD1	TRBV27	TRBJ1-4	once	CANRQGVFNEKLFF	TGTGCCAACCGTCAGGGGGTTTTTAATGAAAAACTGTTTTTT
NA	TRBV19	TRBJ1-1	NA	CASSQPGADTEAFF	TGTGCCAGTAGCCAGCCAGGGGCGGATACTGAAGCTTTCTTT
TRBD1	TRBV9	TRBJ2-7	NA	CASSGPRDSYSYEQYF	TGTGCCAGCAGCGGACCCCGGGACAGTTACTCCTACGAGCAGTACTTC
NA	TRBV27	TRBJ2-3	once	CASSSHNGDTQYF	TGTGCCAGCAGCTCCCACAATGGAGATACGCAGTATTTT
TRBD2	TRBV5-1	TRBJ2-5	NA	CASSQGTSGETQYF	TGCGCCAGCAGCCAAGGGACTAGCGGAGAGACCCAGTACTTC
TRBD1	TRBV5-6	TRBJ1-2	NA	CASNSPTGSYGYTF	TGTGCCAGCAACTCTCCGACAGGGAGCTATGGCTACACCTTC
NA	TRBV5-4	TRBJ2-5	NA	CASSFLGQSIETQYF	TGTGCCAGCAGCTTTCTGGGGCAGAGTATAGAGACCCAGTACTTC
NA	TRBV4-1	TRBJ2-2	NA	CASSQGDMSTGELFF	TGCGCCAGCAGCCAAGGGGACATGAGCACCGGGGAGCTGTTTTTT
TRBD1	TRBV6-1	TRBJ1-1	NA	CASSGRNRGYLNTEAFF	TGTGCCAGCAGTGGGCGCAACAGGGGATATTTGAACACTGAAGCTTTCTTT
TRBD1	TRBV25-1	TRBJ2-7	NA	CASSEETGEYEQYF	TGTGCCAGCAGTGAAGAGACAGGGGAATACGAGCAGTACTTC
NA	TRBV19	TRBJ2-2	once	CASSITTGELFF	TGTGCCAGTAGTATCACCACCGGGGAGCTGTTTTTT
NA	TRBV11-2	TRBJ2-7	NA	CASSSGPSSEQYF	TGTGCCAGCAGCTCCGGACCGTCCTCCGAGCAGTACTTC
NA	TRBV7-3	TRBJ1-1	NA	CASSLYRTRNTEAFF	TGTGCCAGCAGCTTATACAGGACACGGAACACTGAAGCTTTCTTT
TRBD2	TRBV10-3	TRBJ2-5	NA	CAISLGAGGETQYF	TGTGCCATCAGTCTGGGAGCGGGGGGAGAGACCCAGTACTTC
TRBD2	TRBV5-6	TRBJ2-3	NA	CASSLVASGGPGDTQYF	TGTGCCAGCAGCTTGGTGGCTAGCGGGGGGCCCGGAGATACGCAGTATTTT
NA	TRBV6-5	TRBJ2-5	NA	CASSYPGETQYF	TGTGCCAGCAGTTATCCCGGGGAGACCCAGTACTTC
NA	TRBV11-2	TRBJ2-1	NA	CASRPITSYNEQFF	TGTGCCAGCAGACCCATAACCTCCTACAATGAGCAGTTCTTC
NA	TRBV7-3	TRBJ2-7	once	CASSQMPTSSYEQYF	TGTGCCAGCAGCCAAATGCCGACTAGCTCCTACGAGCAGTACTTC